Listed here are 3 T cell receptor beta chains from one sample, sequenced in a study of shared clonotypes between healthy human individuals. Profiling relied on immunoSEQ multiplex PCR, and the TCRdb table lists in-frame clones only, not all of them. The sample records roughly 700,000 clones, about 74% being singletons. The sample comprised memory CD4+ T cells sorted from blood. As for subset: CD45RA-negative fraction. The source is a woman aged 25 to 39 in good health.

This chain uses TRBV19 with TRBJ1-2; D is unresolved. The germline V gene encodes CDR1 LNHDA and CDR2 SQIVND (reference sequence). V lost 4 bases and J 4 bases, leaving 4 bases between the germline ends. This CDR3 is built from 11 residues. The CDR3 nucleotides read TGTGCCAGTAGTACCTCCTATGGCTACACCTTC. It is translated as CASSTSYGYTF. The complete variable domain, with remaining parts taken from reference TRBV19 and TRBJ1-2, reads DGGITQSPKYLFRKEGQNVTLSCEQNLNHDAMYWYRQDPGQGLRLIYYSQIVNDFQKGDIAEGYSVSREKKESFPLTVTSAQKNPTAFYLCASSTSYGYTFGSGTRLTVV.

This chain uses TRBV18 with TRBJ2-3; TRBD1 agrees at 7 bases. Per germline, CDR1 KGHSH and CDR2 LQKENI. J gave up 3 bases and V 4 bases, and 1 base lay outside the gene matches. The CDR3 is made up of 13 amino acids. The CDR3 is CASSLGQTDTQYF. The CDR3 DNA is TGTGCCAGCTCACTGGGACAGACAGATACGCAGTATTTT.

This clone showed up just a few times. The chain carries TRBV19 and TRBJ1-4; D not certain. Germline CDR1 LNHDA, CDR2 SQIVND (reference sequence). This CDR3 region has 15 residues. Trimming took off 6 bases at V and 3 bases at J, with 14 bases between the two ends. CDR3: CASRGYDSANEKLFF. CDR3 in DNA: TGTGCCAGTAGAGGCTATGATTCGGCTAATGAAAAACTGTTTTTT.